The present T cell receptor beta chain was sequenced within a study of blood T cell repertoires in COVID-19. Sequencing was performed with immunoSEQ multiplex PCR; in TCRdb, only in-frame clones are kept and a portion is missing. The table has fewer than 300,000 clones, around 85% seen once; the top ten hold 0.7% to 0.9%. This CDR3 is 14 amino acids long. Germline loops: CDR1 SGHAT, CDR2 FQNNGV. Trimming stripped 0 bases from V and 6 bases from J, with 11 bases between. This clone was detected only a few times. The V gene is TRBV11-2, the J gene TRBJ1-2; weak D call: TRBD1 (6 bases). The sample consisted of peripheral blood. This TCR was sampled from a human donor with COVID-19, enrolled during active disease. The donor label of this sample is uncertain. The CDR3 spells CASSLDLGADGYTF. DNA of the CDR3: TGTGCCAGCAGCTTAGATCTGGGGGCGGATGGCTACACCTTC.